These 30 T cell receptor beta chains were sequenced from one sample in a study of shared clonotypes between healthy human individuals. Naive-designated CD8 cells lacked CD45RO, were positively enriched for CCR7, and omitted terminally differentiated effector memory CD45RA+ cells. Profiled with immunoSEQ multiplex PCR; TCRdb holds only in-frame clones, not every one. In the table there are millions of clones, 93% of which are singletons. Sequenced material: naive CD8+ T cells from PBMCs. These receptors all stem from a young man in good health. Some clones in this sample may be carry-over from other donors' samples.

The chain joins TRBV27 to TRBJ2-7, with a weak D call TRBD2 (5 bases). CDR3 size: 13 residues. Trimming pared 4 bases from V and 5 bases from J, leaving 12 bases between. Germline V lookup: CDR1 MNHEY, CDR2 SMNVEV (reference sequence). CDR3 amino acids: CASSSLDSNEQYF. DNA for the CDR3: TGTGCCAGCAGTTCATTGGACTCTAACGAGCAGTACTTC.

V and J are TRBV28 and TRBJ1-4, with unresolved D. Trimming removed 3 bases at V and 0 bases at J, with 11 bases between. Per germline, CDR1 MDHEN and CDR2 SYDVKM. The length of the CDR3 is 16 residues. DNA of the CDR3: TGTGCCAGCAGTTTGGCCCAAACAGCAACTAATGAAAAACTGTTTTTT. Its translation: CASSLAQTATNEKLFF.

This clone was observed a few times. This rearrangement joins TRBV19 to TRBJ1-1; D not certain. The CDR3 has 12 amino acids. V lost 10 bases to trimming and J lost 5 bases, with 14 bases between them. Germline loops: CDR1 LNHDA, CDR2 SQIVND (reference sequence). CDR3 amino acids: CATRLGGTEAFF. CDR3 sequence (DNA): TGTGCCACCCGACTCGGAGGGACTGAAGCTTTCTTT. The variable domain in full, completed from reference TRBV19 and TRBJ1-1, reads DGGITQSPKYLFRKEGQNVTLSCEQNLNHDAMYWYRQDPGQGLRLIYYSQIVNDFQKGDIAEGYSVSREKKESFPLTVTSAQKNPTAFYLCATRLGGTEAFFGQGTRLTVV.

The rearrangement links TRBV29-1 to TRBJ2-7; D remains unclear. CDR1 is SQVTM, CDR2 ANQGSEA, per germline. The V end was cut by 7 bases, the J end by 7 bases, with 14 bases between. The CDR3 sequence is 11 residues long. For the CDR3, the DNA is TGCAGCGCTGCGATACTCGGGGAGCAGTACTTC. Protein product: CSAAILGEQYF.

CDR3 DNA sequence: TGCGCCAGCAGCTTGTACAGGGGAGCTCCGAACACCGGGGAGCTGTTTTTT. It encodes CASSLYRGAPNTGELFF. The rearrangement uses TRBV5-1 and TRBJ2-2; 7 nucleotides align to TRBD1. V was clipped by 1 base and J by 0 bases; unmatched bases: 6. The CDR3 loop spans 17 amino acids. In germline, CDR1 is SGHRS, CDR2 YFSETQ.

The chain combines TRBV5-4 with TRBJ1-2; 7 nucleotides agree with TRBD1. Per the germline V gene, CDR1 is SGHNT and CDR2 is YYREEE (reference sequence). The CDR3 has 14 residues. The V segment lost 4 bases and the J segment 2 bases; nucleotides outside the gene matches: 5. The CDR3 bases are TGTGCCAGCAGCCCAACAGGGGACAACTATGGCTACACCTTC. Its translation is CASSPTGDNYGYTF.

The chain couples TRBV5-8 to TRBJ1-5; D not certain. The CDR3 is 15 residues long. The germline V gene has CDR1 SGHTS and CDR2 YDEGEE. Between the trimmed V and J ends, which lost 0 bases and 0 bases, there was a span of 7 bases. The CDR3 loop reads CASSLGVYSNQPQHF. CDR3 in DNA: TGTGCCAGCAGCTTGGGAGTTTATAGCAATCAGCCCCAGCATTTT.

The chain employs TRBV10-2 and TRBJ2-7; D gene ambiguous. This CDR3 region has 13 residues. CDR1 is WSHSY, CDR2 SAAADI, per germline. V lost 4 bases and J 4 bases, leaving 11 bases between the germline ends. The CDR3 nucleotides read TGCGCCAGCAGTGTCAATAGAATGTACGAGCAGTACTTC. It translates to CASSVNRMYEQYF.

The V gene is TRBV5-5, the J gene TRBJ2-5, with a possible D match to TRBD2 (6 bases). Germline V lookup: CDR1 SGHKS, CDR2 YYEKEE (reference sequence). V was trimmed by 1 base and J by 3 bases, leaving 10 bases between them. The CDR3 length is 14 residues. The DNA for the CDR3 is TGTGCCAGCAGCTTGTCGGCTAGCGAAGAGACCCAGTACTTC. Encoded protein: CASSLSASEETQYF.

This clone was seen once. The V call is TRBV27, the J call TRBJ2-1; 9 bases line up with TRBD2. The CDR3 runs to 16 residues. After removal of 4 bases from V and 6 bases from J, the junction contained 10 bases not matched to a gene. The germline gives CDR1 MNHEY, CDR2 SMNVEV (reference sequence). CDR3 coding DNA: TGTGCCAGCAGTTGGGCTAGCGGGGAATTACTCAATGAGCAGTTCTTC. Residues: CASSWASGELLNEQFF.

The V gene is TRBV14, the J gene TRBJ2-7, with a tentative D call TRBD1 (6 bases). Germline values: CDR1 SGHDN, CDR2 FVKESK. V was cut by 4 bases and J by 2 bases, with 15 bases left in between. CDR3 size: 15 residues. CDR3 in DNA: TGTGCCAGCAGCCCCAGGGGCCTAGCACCCTACGAGCAGTACTTC. Protein: CASSPRGLAPYEQYF. Together with reference TRBV14 and TRBJ2-7, the CDR3 gives the full variable domain: EAGVTQFPSHSVIEKGQTVTLRCDPISGHDNLYWYRRVMGKEIKFLLHFVKESKQDESGMPNNRFLAERTGGTYSTLKVQPAELEDSGVYFCASSPRGLAPYEQYFGPGTRLTVT.

The chain links TRBV2 to TRBJ2-6, with D hard to call. The CDR3 runs to 18 residues. The V end was cut by 2 bases, the J end by 0 bases, with 14 bases between. The germline gives CDR1 SNHLY, CDR2 FYNNEI. The CDR3 here is CASSEYLGYSSGANVLTF. CDR3 nucleotide sequence: TGTGCCAGCAGTGAATATTTGGGATACAGCTCTGGGGCCAACGTCCTGACTTTC.

The V gene is TRBV9, the J gene TRBJ1-2; unclear D gene. Germline CDR1 reads SGDLS; CDR2 reads YYNGEE. The CDR3 sequence is 16 residues long. The V gene lost 0 bases and the J gene lost 5 bases, with 17 bases spanning the gap. This chain's CDR3 is CASSVGPANVGYGYTF. As DNA, the CDR3 is TGTGCCAGCAGCGTAGGGCCGGCGAACGTAGGGTATGGCTACACCTTC.

The chain couples TRBV11-2 to TRBJ2-7; D is unresolved. This CDR3 region has 12 residues. V shed 1 base and J shed 6 bases, with 7 bases lying between them. Per germline, CDR1 SGHAT and CDR2 FQNNGV. CDR3 DNA sequence: TGTGCCAGCAGCTTAGGCCTCAGCGAGCAGTACTTC. The encoded protein is CASSLGLSEQYF.

The CDR3 spells CASSFGGGRAPYEQYF. The DNA of the CDR3 is TGTGCCAGCAGTTTCGGCGGCGGGAGGGCGCCATACGAGCAGTACTTC. The V gene is TRBV27, the J gene TRBJ2-7; TRBD2 agrees at 9 bases. The germline V gene encodes CDR1 MNHEY and CDR2 SMNVEV (reference sequence). This CDR3 has 16 amino acids. The V segment lost 3 bases and the J segment 4 bases; nucleotides outside the gene matches: 10.

This sequence joins TRBV2 and TRBJ2-7; 9 bases fit TRBD1. Germline V lookup: CDR1 SNHLY, CDR2 FYNNEI. With V trimmed by 3 bases and J by 7 bases, 7 bases remained unmatched. This CDR3 contains 14 residues. The CDR3 is CASSDPGTGREQYF. The CDR3, as DNA: TGTGCCAGCAGTGACCCGGGGACAGGGCGGGAGCAGTACTTC.

The chain employs TRBV10-3 and TRBJ1-2; 8 bases are a match to TRBD1. Unmatched junction bases numbered 20, after V lost 3 bases and J lost 8 bases. Per the germline V gene, CDR1 is ENHRY and CDR2 is SYGVKD. CDR3 length: 18 residues. The CDR3 loop is CAISDGTGNRLSRGGYTF. CDR3 sequence (DNA): TGTGCCATCAGTGACGGGACAGGCAATAGATTATCTAGAGGGGGCTACACCTTC.

The sample holds one count of this clone. V and J are TRBV10-3 and TRBJ2-3; the D call may be TRBD1 or TRBD2 (5 bases each). Looked up from germline, CDR1 is ENHRY and CDR2 is SYGVKD. The CDR3 runs 16 residues. Trimming removed 6 bases at V and 2 bases at J, with 18 bases between. CDR3 sequence reads: CAIRVQATGHTDTQYF. The CDR3 bases are TGTGCCATCAGAGTCCAGGCGACGGGGCACACAGATACGCAGTATTTT.

This chain uses TRBV7-6 with TRBJ2-7; TRBD2 aligns across 9 bases. CDR1 is SGHVS and CDR2 is FNYEAQ in the germline V gene. This CDR3 contains 13 residues. V lost 6 bases, J lost 12 bases, and 12 bases stayed unmatched. DNA of the CDR3: TGTGCCAGCAGTTCATCTAGCGGGACGACGTGGTACTTC. It codes for CASSSSSGTTWYF.

This rearrangement joins TRBV7-8 to TRBJ2-7; a weak D match, TRBD1 (6 bases). Germline assignment: CDR1 SGHVS and CDR2 FQNEAQ. The V end lost 6 bases, the J end lost 0 bases, and 15 bases lay between the germline ends. The CDR3 contains 15 residues. The DNA of the CDR3 is TGTGCCAGCAGGATAACCCGGGACAACTCCTACGAGCAGTACTTC. Amino acids: CASRITRDNSYEQYF. Complete variable domain (other parts from reference TRBV7-8 and TRBJ2-7): GAGVSQSPRYKVAKRGQDVALRCDPISGHVSLFWYQQALGQGPEFLTYFQNEAQLDKSGLPSDRFFAERPEGSVSTLKIQRTQQEDSAVYLCASRITRDNSYEQYFGPGTRLTVT.

The rearrangement uses TRBV9 and TRBJ1-5; D might be TRBD1 (5 bases). Germline loops: CDR1 SGDLS, CDR2 YYNGEE. CDR3 length: 14 residues. Trimming took off 4 bases at V and 5 bases at J, with 13 bases between the two ends. The CDR3 reads CASSPERGDQPQHF. Written as DNA, the CDR3 is TGTGCCAGCAGCCCCGAACGGGGGGATCAGCCCCAGCATTTT. The variable domain in full, completed from reference TRBV9 and TRBJ1-5, reads DSGVTQTPKHLITATGQRVTLRCSPRSGDLSVYWYQQSLDQGLQFLIQYYNGEERAKGNILERFSAQQFPDLHSELNLSSLELGDSALYFCASSPERGDQPQHFGDGTRLSIL.

This chain connects TRBV6-5 to TRBJ1-5, with D perhaps matching TRBD1 (6 bases). The V end was cut by 6 bases, the J end by 3 bases, with 9 bases between. The CDR3 spans 13 residues. Germline CDR1 and CDR2: MNHEY and SVGAGI. The CDR3 DNA sequence: TGTGCCAGCAGGAACAGGGACAATCAGCCCCAGCATTTT. Translating gives CASRNRDNQPQHF.

The chain recombines TRBV7-9 with TRBJ2-1; 8 bases are a match to TRBD2. The CDR3 consists of 15 residues. The germline CDR1 and CDR2 sequences are SEHNR and FQNEAQ (reference sequence). The trim removed 5 bases at V and 5 bases at J, leaving 8 bases unmatched. This CDR3 reads CASSAPSGRNNEQFF. CDR3 nucleotide sequence: TGTGCCAGCAGCGCGCCTAGCGGGCGGAACAATGAGCAGTTCTTC.

The J gene is TRBJ2-7, the V gene TRBV11-3, with 8 bases lining up with TRBD1. Germline lookup yields CDR1 SGHNT and CDR2 YENEEA. J gave up 3 bases and V 2 bases, and 9 bases lay outside the gene matches. The CDR3 length is 16 residues. For the CDR3, the DNA is TGTGCCAGCAGCTTAAGAACAGGGGGACTCCTCTACGAGCAGTACTTC. It specifies CASSLRTGGLLYEQYF.

The rearrangement links TRBV28 to TRBJ2-7; TRBD1 agrees at 9 bases. The germline V gene encodes CDR1 MDHEN and CDR2 SYDVKM. The CDR3 spans 14 residues. V dropped 5 bases and J dropped 5; count of bases not matched to a gene: 7. The CDR3 region is CASSPGTGWDEQYF. Here the CDR3 DNA reads TGTGCCAGCAGTCCCGGGACAGGGTGGGACGAGCAGTACTTC.

With regard to this clone: Other DNA sequences within the sample encode an identical CDR3. The chain couples TRBV9 to TRBJ1-3, with unresolved D. Trimming pared 0 bases from V and 0 bases from J, leaving 7 bases between. Germline V lookup: CDR1 SGDLS, CDR2 YYNGEE. CDR3 length: 15 amino acids. CDR3 protein: CASSVGGSSGNTIYF. CDR3 DNA: TGTGCCAGCAGCGTAGGAGGCAGCTCTGGAAACACCATATATTTT.

About this clone: This sample also contains other DNA sequences that code for the same CDR3. The chain employs TRBV28 and TRBJ2-1; 11 nucleotides line up with TRBD2. Germline values: CDR1 MDHEN, CDR2 SYDVKM. This CDR3 comprises 14 residues. V trimming: 2 bases; J trimming: 8 bases; junction bases outside the gene matches: 2. CDR3 DNA: TGTGCCAGCAGTTTACTAGCGGGAGGCTATGAGCAGTTCTTC. Protein sequence: CASSLLAGGYEQFF. The full variable domain, with the rest looked up from reference TRBV28 and TRBJ2-1, is DVKVTQSSRYLVKRTGEKVFLECVQDMDHENMFWYRQDPGLGLRLIYFSYDVKMKEKGDIPEGYSVSREKKERFSLILESASTNQTSMYLCASSLLAGGYEQFFGPGTRLTVL.

In this sample, this clone turned up once. The genes are TRBV5-4 and TRBJ2-4; D gene uncertain. Germline values: CDR1 SGHNT, CDR2 YYREEE (reference sequence). The length of the CDR3 is 14 residues. Between the trimmed V and J ends, which lost 2 bases and 1 base, there was a span of 7 bases. CDR3 coding DNA: TGTGCCAGCAGCTTTGACTTGGCCAAAAACATTCAGTACTTC. This sequence encodes CASSFDLAKNIQYF.

The rearrangement uses TRBV6-6 and TRBJ1-1; no reliable D call. This CDR3 comprises 13 residues. Per germline, CDR1 MNHNY and CDR2 SVGAGI (reference sequence). V gave up 3 bases and J gave up 1 base, with 6 bases separating them. The CDR3 DNA follows: TGTGCCAGCAGTTATAGTCGGAACACTGAAGCTTTCTTT. This gives the protein CASSYSRNTEAFF.

The rearrangement joins TRBV29-1 to TRBJ2-1, with 8 bases that match TRBD2. Germline CDR1 and CDR2: SQVTM and ANQGSEA. This CDR3 has 15 residues. J lost 7 bases, V lost 5 bases, and 13 bases had no gene match. The CDR3 sequence: CSVRKAGVGGNEQFF. The DNA of the CDR3 is TGCAGCGTTCGAAAAGCGGGAGTGGGGGGTAATGAGCAGTTCTTC.